The text below deals with one T cell receptor (beta chain). The data derive from a study of identical twins. TCRdb re-derived calls from the 5' RACE reads in MiXCR, one entry per CDR3 protein. The sample includes approximately 600,000 distinct CDR3 sequences, under 8.5% seen only once; the top ten take 1.6%. CDR3 length: 15 residues. V dropped 5 bases and J dropped 1 base, with 14 bases sitting between them. These data also featured in a second study, about yellow fever vaccine responses in identical twins.

The chain recombines TRBV12-3 or TRBV12-4 with TRBJ1-1; weak D call: TRBD1 (5 bases). This receptor was taken from a woman between 18 and 30 years old in good health. The sample comprised PBMCs. As DNA, the CDR3 is TGTGCCAGCAGTCCCCTGGTTGGGGGGAACACTGAAGCTTTCTTT. Its protein is CASSPLVGGNTEAFF.